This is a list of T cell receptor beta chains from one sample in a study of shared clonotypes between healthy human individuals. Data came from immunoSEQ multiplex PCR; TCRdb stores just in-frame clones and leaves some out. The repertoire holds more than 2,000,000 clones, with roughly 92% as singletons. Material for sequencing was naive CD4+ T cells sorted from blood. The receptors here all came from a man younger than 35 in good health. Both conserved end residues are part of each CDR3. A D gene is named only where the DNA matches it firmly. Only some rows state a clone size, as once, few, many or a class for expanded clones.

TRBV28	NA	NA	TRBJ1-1	CASSLYTLGMNTEAFF	TGTGCCAGCAGTCTATACACCTTAGGGATGAACACTGAAGCTTTCTTT
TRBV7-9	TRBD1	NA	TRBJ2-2	CASSFAGGRNTGELFF	TGTGCCAGCAGCTTCGCAGGGGGCCGCAACACCGGGGAGCTGTTTTTT
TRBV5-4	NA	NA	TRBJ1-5	CASSSSGANQPQHF	TGTGCCAGCAGCTCGTCAGGGGCCAATCAGCCCCAGCATTTT
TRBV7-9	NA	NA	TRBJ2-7	CASSPRGSGSYEQYF	TGTGCCAGCAGCCCCAGGGGTAGCGGATCCTACGAGCAGTACTTC
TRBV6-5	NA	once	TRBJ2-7	CASSYGQASYEQYF	TGTGCCAGCAGTTACGGCCAGGCCTCCTACGAGCAGTACTTC
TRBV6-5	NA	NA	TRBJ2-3	CASSYSGPSTDTQYF	TGTGCCAGCAGTTACTCGGGACCCAGCACAGATACGCAGTATTTT
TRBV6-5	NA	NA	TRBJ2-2	CASRQGPNTGELFF	TGTGCCAGCAGGCAGGGTCCGAACACCGGGGAGCTGTTTTTT
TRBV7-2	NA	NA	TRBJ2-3	CASSATGAGGRSTDTQYF	TGTGCCAGCTCAGCAACCGGAGCAGGGGGGAGGAGCACAGATACGCAGTATTTT
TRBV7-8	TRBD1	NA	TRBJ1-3	CASSLTGTDLGNTIYF	TGTGCCAGCAGCTTAACCGGGACAGACCTTGGAAACACCATATATTTT
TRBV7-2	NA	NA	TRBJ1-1	CASSLEQPNTEAFF	TGTGCCAGCAGCTTAGAACAGCCAAACACTGAAGCTTTCTTT
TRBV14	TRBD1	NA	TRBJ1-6	CASSQGQGANSPLHF	TGTGCCAGCAGCCAAGGACAGGGGGCAAATTCACCCCTCCACTTT
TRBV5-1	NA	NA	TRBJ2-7	CASSAAGNYEQYF	TGCGCCAGCAGCGCCGCCGGGAACTACGAGCAGTACTTC